These 30 T cell receptor beta chains came from one sample sequenced in a study of T-cell reconstitution after alpha-beta-depleted transplantation in children. Preparation of the TCRbeta library was carried out with unique molecular identifiers. Using its own MiXCR run on the PCR reads, TCRdb lists one record per CDR3 protein. The sample yields a few hundred thousand distinct CDR3 sequences, about an eighth seen once. This material consisted of PBMCs from the stem cell graft donor, taken from the stem cell graft. These receptor sequences come from a human donor who donated a stem cell graft to a child with combined immunodeficiency.

The table lists this clonotype with many counts. The V call is TRBV18, the J call TRBJ2-2; D might be TRBD1 or TRBD2, each matching 5 bases. The V gene's germline CDR1 is KGHSH and CDR2 LQKENI. CDR3 length: 15 residues. Trimming took 2 bases from V and 3 from J, leaving 10 bases between them. The CDR3 bases are TGTGCCAGCTCACCAGGACTGGGGGACACCGGGGAGCTGTTTTTT. It encodes CASSPGLGDTGELFF.

This chain uses TRBV7-2 with TRBJ2-7, with 11 bases matching TRBD2. This CDR3 comprises 18 residues. Germline CDR1 is SGHTA and CDR2 is FQGNSA. V lost 3 bases to trimming and J lost 5 bases; unmatched junction nucleotides: 15. Written as DNA, the CDR3 is TGTGCCAGCAGCTTTGGGCTAGCGGGAGGCCCCCCCGCGGACGAGCAGTACTTC. The encoded protein is CASSFGLAGGPPADEQYF.

With regard to this clonotype: A read error may account for a junction end that differs from germline. This rearrangement joins TRBV5-1 to TRBJ2-1; possibly TRBD2 for D (7 bases). The CDR3 extends over 15 amino acids. CDR1 is SGHRS and CDR2 is YFSETQ in the germline V gene. The chain's CDR3 is CASILGAGAWNEQFF. DNA of the CDR3: TGCGCCAGCATCTTGGGGGCGGGAGCTTGGAATGAGCAGTTCTTC.

This clonotype has a count of ten or more. The chain combines TRBV9 with TRBJ1-2; tentative D call: TRBD1 (6 bases). The V end was cut by 4 bases, the J end by 7 bases, with 20 bases between. This CDR3 is built from 15 residues. The V gene's germline CDR1 is SGDLS and CDR2 YYNGEE. The CDR3 loop reads CASSLQGSGTIGYTF. The CDR3 region has the DNA TGTGCCAGCAGCTTGCAGGGGAGCGGGACTATTGGCTACACCTTC.

The chain couples TRBV3-1 to TRBJ2-7; no firm D call. Germline assignment: CDR1 LGHDT and CDR2 YNNKEL (reference sequence). The CDR3 has 12 amino acids. Trimming took off 1 base at V and 6 bases at J, with 7 bases between the two ends. The CDR3: CASSQVQSEQYF. The CDR3 DNA reads TGTGCCAGCAGCCAAGTTCAGTCCGAGCAGTACTTC.

V and J are TRBV27 and TRBJ2-3; TRBD2 aligns across 10 bases. Germline V CDR1 and CDR2: MNHEY, SMNVEV (reference sequence). The CDR3 is 16 amino acids. The V and J ends lost 2 bases and 15 bases, in that order; junction bases with no gene match: 17. Here the CDR3 DNA reads TGTGCCAGCAGTTTAAGTTTTGGACTAGCGGCTTCAAGACTTTATTTT. It encodes CASSLSFGLAASRLYF.

This clonotype was recorded a few times. V gene TRBV27 combines with J gene TRBJ2-7; perhaps D is TRBD1 or TRBD2 (6 bases each). The length of the CDR3 is 12 residues. Trimming shortened V by 7 bases and J by 7 bases, and 14 bases separated the two germline ends. Germline-derived CDR1 and CDR2 are MNHEY and SMNVEV (reference sequence). Here the CDR3 DNA reads TGTGCCAGCACGGACCAGGGGAGGGAGCAGTACTTC. Translation: CASTDQGREQYF.

This clonotype was observed many times. V gene TRBV7-2 combines with J gene TRBJ2-7; no clear D. From germline, CDR1 is SGHTA and CDR2 FQGNSA. This CDR3 region has 14 residues. V lost 4 bases and J lost 3, with 13 bases in between. The CDR3 DNA is TGTGCCAGCAGCTCCCTCGAATGGGTCTACGAGCAGTACTTC. As protein: CASSSLEWVYEQYF.

The chain couples TRBV20-1 to TRBJ2-3; 7 bases map to TRBD2. Germline trimming cut 6 bases from V and 5 bases from J; bases unmatched to any gene: 17. Germline lookup yields CDR1 DFQATT and CDR2 SNEGSKA (reference sequence). The CDR3 sequence is 16 residues long. The DNA for the CDR3 is TGCAGTGCCAGACTAGCCCAATTAGAAATGATAGATACGCAGTATTTT. It translates to CSARLAQLEMIDTQYF.

At least ten counts were recorded for this clonotype. The chain has TRBV7-2 and TRBJ2-2; unclear D gene. CDR3 length: 14 residues. Germline V lookup: CDR1 SGHTA, CDR2 FQGNSA. V lost 0 bases and J lost 5, with 7 bases in between. The DNA of the CDR3 is TGTGCCAGCAGCTTAGCGCATGGTACCGGGGAGCTGTTTTTT. Protein product: CASSLAHGTGELFF. The whole variable domain, remainder taken from reference TRBV7-2 and TRBJ2-2, is GAGVSQSPSNKVTEKGKDVELRCDPISGHTALYWYRQSLGQGLEFLIYFQGNSAPDKSGLPSDRFSAERTGGSVSTLTIQRTQQEDSAVYLCASSLAHGTGELFFGEGSRLTVL.

This clonotype was picked up many times. The chain couples TRBV24-1 to TRBJ2-2; 9 bases are a match to TRBD1. The CDR3 extends over 14 amino acids. Trimming at V came to 9 bases and at J to 1 base, leaving 2 bases not matched to a gene. CDR1 is KGHDR and CDR2 is SFDVKD in the germline V gene. For the CDR3, the DNA is TGTGCCACCGGGACAGGGCGGAACACCGGGGAGCTGTTTTTT. Protein product: CATGTGRNTGELFF.

This clonotype was recorded a few times. The V gene is TRBV27, the J gene TRBJ2-3, with a weak D call TRBD1 (5 bases). V shed 1 base and J shed 0 bases, with 8 bases lying between them. Germline CDR1 reads MNHEY; CDR2 reads SMNVEV (reference sequence). The CDR3 spans 15 residues. CDR3 region: CASSLWGLSTDTQYF. The CDR3 nucleotides are TGTGCCAGCAGTTTATGGGGCCTTAGCACAGATACGCAGTATTTT.

The V and J genes are TRBV5-1 and TRBJ2-5; a weak D match, TRBD1 (6 bases). The length of the CDR3 is 14 residues. The V end lost 4 bases, the J end lost 1 base, and 11 bases lay between the germline ends. In germline, CDR1 is SGHRS, CDR2 YFSETQ. The CDR3 reads CASSDPGAQETQYF. The CDR3 bases are TGCGCCAGCAGCGATCCAGGGGCCCAAGAGACCCAGTACTTC.

This clonotype occurred many times. The chain links TRBV12-3 or TRBV12-4 to TRBJ2-2; 9 bases match TRBD2. V trimming: 5 bases; J trimming: 2 bases; junction bases outside the gene matches: 3. CDR3 length equals 15 residues. CDR3 sequence: CASSGSGRNTGELFF. In DNA, the CDR3 is TGTGCCAGCAGTGGTAGCGGGAGAAACACCGGGGAGCTGTTTTTT.

The chain recombines TRBV5-1 with TRBJ2-7, with D perhaps assigned TRBD1 or TRBD2 (6 bases each). Trimming stripped 1 base from V and 5 bases from J, with 19 bases between. Germline V gene data show CDR1 as SGHRS and CDR2 as YFSETQ. This CDR3 is 16 amino acids long. CDR3 in DNA: TGCGCCAGCAGCTTGTACAGGGCAAGGGGACTGAACGAGCAGTACTTC. Protein product: CASSLYRARGLNEQYF.

This chain connects TRBV28 to TRBJ1-2; D unresolved. The germline V gene has CDR1 MDHEN and CDR2 SYDVKM. CDR3 length: 15 residues. Trimming shortened V by 2 bases and J by 6 bases, and 16 bases separated the two germline ends. In nucleotides, the CDR3 is TGTGCCAGCAGTTTACTTGTGAGGGAAGGCGATGGCTACACCTTC. It yields the protein CASSLLVREGDGYTF.

The rearrangement uses TRBV30 and TRBJ2-2; 8 nucleotides align to TRBD1. The ends lost 0 bases at V and 7 bases at J; junction bases unmatched: 10. CDR1 is GTSNPN and CDR2 is SVGIG in the germline V gene (reference sequence). The CDR3 consists of 16 residues. CDR3 coding DNA: TGTGCCTGGAGTGTACTGGGACAGGTTGAGGGCGGGGAGCTGTTTTTT. It encodes CAWSVLGQVEGGELFF.

This chain connects TRBV7-8 to TRBJ2-1; no clear D. Germline V gene data show CDR1 as SGHVS and CDR2 as FQNEAQ. This CDR3 region has 12 residues. V lost 3 bases and J 4 bases, leaving 4 bases between the germline ends. CDR3 coding DNA: TGTGCCAGCAGCTTCATATACAATGAGCAGTTCTTC. Translating gives CASSFIYNEQFF. Drawing the rest from reference TRBV7-8 and TRBJ2-1, the complete variable domain is GAGVSQSPRYKVAKRGQDVALRCDPISGHVSLFWYQQALGQGPEFLTYFQNEAQLDKSGLPSDRFFAERPEGSVSTLKIQRTQQEDSAVYLCASSFIYNEQFFGPGTRLTVL.

The chain links TRBV15 to TRBJ2-1; TRBD2 matches at 11 bases. From germline, CDR1 is LNHNV and CDR2 YYDKDF (reference sequence). This CDR3 has 16 amino acids. The trim removed 4 bases at V and 10 bases at J, leaving 12 bases unmatched. The CDR3 nucleotides are TGTGCCACCAGCAACCTACTAGCGGGAGCAATCGGAGAGCAGTTCTTC. It encodes CATSNLLAGAIGEQFF.

The chain combines TRBV5-1 with TRBJ1-4; the D gene is possibly TRBD1 (6 bases). V gave up 4 bases and J gave up 4 bases, with 17 bases separating them. CDR1 SGHRS and CDR2 YFSETQ come from the germline V gene. The CDR3 runs to 16 residues. CDR3 in DNA: TGCGCCAGCAGCCCGACCTTGACAGGACTTAATGAAAAACTGTTTTTT. Translation: CASSPTLTGLNEKLFF. Combining the CDR3 with reference TRBV5-1 and TRBJ1-4 gives the whole variable domain KAGVTQTPRYLIKTRGQQVTLSCSPISGHRSVSWYQQTPGQGLQFLFEYFSETQRNKGNFPGRFSGRQFSNSRSEMNVSTLELGDSALYLCASSPTLTGLNEKLFFGSGTQLSVL.

This clonotype was counted at least ten times. V gene TRBV11-1 combines with J gene TRBJ2-1, with D maybe TRBD2 (5 bases). This CDR3 contains 14 residues. Trimming shortened V by 2 bases and J by 5 bases, and 10 bases separated the two germline ends. Germline-derived CDR1 and CDR2 are SGHAT and FQDESV (reference sequence). DNA of the CDR3: TGTGCCAGCAGCTTAAGCCGGGAAAACAATGAGCAGTTCTTC. This encodes CASSLSRENNEQFF.

This clonotype was observed a handful of times. The gene calls are TRBV27 and TRBJ1-5; no definite D call. Trimming shortened V by 3 bases and J by 2 bases, and 8 bases separated the two germline ends. From germline, CDR1 is MNHEY and CDR2 SMNVEV (reference sequence). The CDR3 loop spans 14 amino acids. This CDR3 reads CASSFRMGNQPQHF. The CDR3 DNA is TGTGCCAGCAGTTTTCGGATGGGCAATCAGCCCCAGCATTTT.

This chain uses TRBV5-1 with TRBJ2-7; the D gene is possibly TRBD1 (6 bases). In germline, CDR1 is SGHRS, CDR2 YFSETQ. Trimming left V 0 bases short and J 1 base short, with 17 bases between. The CDR3 is 17 residues long. In DNA form, the CDR3 reads TGCGCCAGCAGCTTGGATTCATTGACAGGAGTTTCCTACGAGCAGTACTTC. It yields the protein CASSLDSLTGVSYEQYF. Filled out from reference TRBV5-1 and TRBJ2-7, the complete variable domain reads KAGVTQTPRYLIKTRGQQVTLSCSPISGHRSVSWYQQTPGQGLQFLFEYFSETQRNKGNFPGRFSGRQFSNSRSEMNVSTLELGDSALYLCASSLDSLTGVSYEQYFGPGTRLTVT.

This chain connects TRBV18 to TRBJ2-1, with TRBD2 matching over 9 bases. Per the germline V gene, CDR1 is KGHSH and CDR2 is LQKENI. Trimming removed 2 bases from V and 6 bases from J; junction bases left unmatched: 5. The CDR3 consists of 15 residues. CDR3 in DNA: TGTGCCAGCTCACCATACGCGGGAGGGACCAATGAGCAGTTCTTC. Translation: CASSPYAGGTNEQFF.

The gene calls are TRBV27 and TRBJ2-3, with D unclear. V lost 3 bases and J 2 bases, leaving 9 bases between the germline ends. The CDR3 is 14 amino acids. Germline CDR1 reads MNHEY; CDR2 reads SMNVEV (reference sequence). CDR3 nucleotide sequence: TGTGCCAGCAGTTTTTCCAGTTTCACAGATACGCAGTATTTT. This sequence encodes CASSFSSFTDTQYF.

There are many counts of this clonotype. V and J are TRBV20-1 and TRBJ2-3; TRBD2 matches 13 bases. Trimming cost V 1 base and J 6 bases; bases outside gene matches: 4. Germline assignment: CDR1 DFQATT and CDR2 SNEGSKA (reference sequence). CDR3 length: 15 residues. CDR3 sequence (DNA): TGCAGTGCTAGAGTACTAGCGGGGGGGCCGGATACGCAGTATTTT. Translation: CSARVLAGGPDTQYF.

This clonotype was counted only a few times. V and J are TRBV10-3 and TRBJ2-3, with TRBD2 matching over 10 bases. The CDR3 extends over 16 amino acids. V dropped 4 bases and J dropped 4; count of bases not matched to a gene: 8. Germline values: CDR1 ENHRY, CDR2 SYGVKD. The DNA for the CDR3 is TGTGCCATCAGTGGACAACTAGCGGGGAGGTCAGATACGCAGTATTTT. Its translation: CAISGQLAGRSDTQYF.

This clonotype occurred a few times. V gene TRBV29-1 combines with J gene TRBJ2-1, with D possibly TRBD1 on 6 matching bases. The V and J ends lost 6 bases and 3 bases respectively, with 24 bases between them. Per the germline V gene, CDR1 is SQVTM and CDR2 is ANQGSEA. The CDR3 loop spans 17 amino acids. CDR3 amino acids: CSVGQPLALRVYNEQFF. The CDR3 DNA reads TGCAGCGTCGGACAGCCCCTCGCCCTGAGGGTCTACAATGAGCAGTTCTTC.

At least ten counts were recorded for this clonotype. The chain recombines TRBV6-2 or TRBV6-3 with TRBJ2-1; the D is unclear. Germline CDR1 and CDR2: MNHEY and SVGEGT. V was clipped by 3 bases and J by 10 bases, with 16 bases between them. The CDR3 covers 14 residues. The CDR3 nucleotides are TGTGCCAGCAGTTATTCTGCTAGTCTCGGGGAGCAGTTCTTC. Protein product: CASSYSASLGEQFF.

In this sample, this clonotype turned up many times. The gene calls are TRBV10-3 and TRBJ2-5, with D possibly TRBD2 on 6 matching bases. The CDR3 spans 12 residues. The V and J ends lost 6 bases and 2 bases respectively, with 7 bases between them. Germline CDR1 is ENHRY and CDR2 is SYGVKD. The CDR3 reads CAISGSQETQYF. In DNA form, the CDR3 reads TGTGCCATCAGCGGGAGTCAAGAGACCCAGTACTTC.